This T cell receptor (beta chain) was retrieved from a study of T-cell memory formation after mild COVID-19. Across the whole study: Across donors, TCR clusters were largely donor specific. Overall study findings and caveats: Contracting CD4+ clones were located mainly in CM and EM, and CD8+ clones in EMRA. Detection of some responders pre-infection suggested pre-existing cross-reactive memory T cells participated.

5'RACE primed from the constant segment yielded TCR alpha and TCR beta cDNA libraries bearing sample barcodes and UMIs. Each CDR3 protein is one row after TCRdb ran MiXCR on the 5' RACE reads. The sample consists of about 290,000 distinct CDR3 sequences, 15% to 20% of them appearing once. On this clonotype: What it recognizes is unknown. Mismatch with germline at one junction end may stem from a read error.

Germline assignment: CDR1 KGHSH and CDR2 LQKENI. The CDR3 consists of 15 residues. The V call is TRBV18, the J call TRBJ2-3; TRBD1 agrees at 8 bases. The sample consisted of PBMCs or a T cell subset sorted from them (not recorded which). The TCR comes from a man aged 18-30 years who had mild COVID-19 (a few samples of this study predate the infection). Cell type and time point are not known. Written as DNA, the CDR3 is TGTGCCAGCTCACCCAGGACAGGGCAGGGAGATACACAGTATTTT. This translates into CASSPRTGQGDTQYF.